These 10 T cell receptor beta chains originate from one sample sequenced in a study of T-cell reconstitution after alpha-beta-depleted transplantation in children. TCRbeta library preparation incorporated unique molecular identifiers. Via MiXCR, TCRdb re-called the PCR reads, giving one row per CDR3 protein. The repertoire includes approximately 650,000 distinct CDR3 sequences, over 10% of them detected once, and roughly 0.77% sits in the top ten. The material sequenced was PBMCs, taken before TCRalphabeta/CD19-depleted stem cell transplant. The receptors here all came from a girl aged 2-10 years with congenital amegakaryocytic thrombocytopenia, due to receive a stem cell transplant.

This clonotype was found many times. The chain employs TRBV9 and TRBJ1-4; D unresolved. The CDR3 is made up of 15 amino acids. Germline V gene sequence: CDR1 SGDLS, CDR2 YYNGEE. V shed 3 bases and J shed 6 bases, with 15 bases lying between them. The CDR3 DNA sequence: TGTGCCAGCAGCGCCGGGGTCAGAGTTGATGAAAAACTGTTTTTT. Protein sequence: CASSAGVRVDEKLFF.

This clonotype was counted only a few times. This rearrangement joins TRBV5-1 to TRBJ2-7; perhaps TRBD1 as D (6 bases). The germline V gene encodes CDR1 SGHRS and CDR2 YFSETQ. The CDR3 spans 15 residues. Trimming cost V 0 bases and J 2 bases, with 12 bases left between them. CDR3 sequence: CASSLGGQRTYEQYF. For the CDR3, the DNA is TGCGCCAGCAGCTTGGGCGGACAGAGAACCTACGAGCAGTACTTC.

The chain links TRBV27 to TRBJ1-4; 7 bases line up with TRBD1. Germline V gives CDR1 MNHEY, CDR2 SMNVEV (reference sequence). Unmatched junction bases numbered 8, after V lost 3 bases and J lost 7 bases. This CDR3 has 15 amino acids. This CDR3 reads CASSLTGTPREKLFF. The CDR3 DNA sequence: TGTGCCAGCAGTTTGACAGGGACCCCCCGTGAAAAACTGTTTTTT.

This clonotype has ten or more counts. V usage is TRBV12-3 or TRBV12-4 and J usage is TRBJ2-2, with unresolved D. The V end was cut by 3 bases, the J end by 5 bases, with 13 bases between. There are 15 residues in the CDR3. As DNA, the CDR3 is TGTGCCAGCAGTTTGCAGCAGGCTCCTACCGGGGAGCTGTTTTTT. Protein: CASSLQQAPTGELFF.

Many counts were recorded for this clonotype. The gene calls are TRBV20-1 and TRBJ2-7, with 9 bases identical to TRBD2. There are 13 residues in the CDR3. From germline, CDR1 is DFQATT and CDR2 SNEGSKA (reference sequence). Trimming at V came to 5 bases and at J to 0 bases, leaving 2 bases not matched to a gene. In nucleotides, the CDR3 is TGCAGTGCTCCGACTAGCGGCTCCTACGAGCAGTACTTC. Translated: CSAPTSGSYEQYF.

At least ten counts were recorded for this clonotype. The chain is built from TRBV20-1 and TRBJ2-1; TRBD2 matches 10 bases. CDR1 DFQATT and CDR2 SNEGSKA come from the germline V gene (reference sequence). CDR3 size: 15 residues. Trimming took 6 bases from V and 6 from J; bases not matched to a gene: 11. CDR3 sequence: CSAPLSGRAVNEQFF. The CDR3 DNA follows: TGCAGTGCCCCCCTGAGCGGGAGGGCCGTCAATGAGCAGTTCTTC.

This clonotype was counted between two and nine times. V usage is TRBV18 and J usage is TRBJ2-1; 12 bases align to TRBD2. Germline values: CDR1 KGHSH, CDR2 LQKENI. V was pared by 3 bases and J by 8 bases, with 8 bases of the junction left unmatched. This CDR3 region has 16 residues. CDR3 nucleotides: TGTGCCAGCTCACCCGGAAGACTAGCGGGAGTTCATGAGCAGTTCTTC. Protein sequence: CASSPGRLAGVHEQFF.

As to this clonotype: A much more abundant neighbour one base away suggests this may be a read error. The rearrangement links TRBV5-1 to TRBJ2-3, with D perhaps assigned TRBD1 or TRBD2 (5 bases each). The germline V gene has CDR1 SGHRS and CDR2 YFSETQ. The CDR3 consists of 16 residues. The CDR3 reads CASSTGSWGLAETQYF. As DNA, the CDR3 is TGCGCCAGCAGCACAGGCAGTTGGGGGTTGGCAGAGACGCAGTATTTT. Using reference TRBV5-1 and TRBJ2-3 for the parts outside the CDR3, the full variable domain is KAGVTQTPRYLIKTRGQQVTLSCSPISGHRSVSWYQQTPGQGLQFLFEYFSETQRNKGNFPGRFSGRQFSNSRSEMNVSTLELGDSALYLCASSTGSWGLAETQYFGPGTRLTVL.

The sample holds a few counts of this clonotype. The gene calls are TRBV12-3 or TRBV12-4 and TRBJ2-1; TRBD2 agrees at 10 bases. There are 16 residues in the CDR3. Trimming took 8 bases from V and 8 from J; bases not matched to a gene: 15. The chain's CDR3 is CASGPSLAGVIDEQFF. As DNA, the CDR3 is TGTGCCAGCGGCCCGAGTCTAGCGGGAGTGATCGATGAGCAGTTCTTC.

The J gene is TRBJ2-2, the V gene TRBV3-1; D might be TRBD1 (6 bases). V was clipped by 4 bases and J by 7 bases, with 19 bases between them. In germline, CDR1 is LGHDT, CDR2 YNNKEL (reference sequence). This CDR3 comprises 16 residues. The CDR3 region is CASSRFLAGVSGELFF. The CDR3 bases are TGTGCCAGCAGCCGTTTTCTTGCAGGGGTTAGCGGGGAGCTGTTTTTT.